The source of this T cell receptor (beta chain) is a study of cytomegalovirus exposure and HLA in healthy donors. Study-level background: Unique TCRs from HLA-typed donors, 80 million to 90 million of them, were held in an early data release.

Study-wide findings and caveats: Per a prior analysis, the majority of TCR beta V segments were productive roughly 90% or roughly 30% of the time.

It was with 60 Vbeta and 13 Jbeta primers that the PCR ran. The data were produced by immunoSEQ multiplex PCR, yet TCRdb's version contains in-frame clones alone and is incomplete. The sample carries 210,000 or so clones, 83% recorded once. About this clone: The antigen is not known.

From germline, CDR1 is SEHNR and CDR2 FQNEAQ (reference sequence). The CDR3 runs 15 residues. V lost 3 bases and J lost 9; bases outside the gene matches: 9. The origin of this receptor is a girl between 10 and 17 years old in good health and CMV-seronegative. The chain has TRBV7-9 and TRBJ2-1; 9 positions agree with TRBD1. Sequenced material: PBMCs. The CDR3 sequence is CASSFAQGARGEQFF. CDR3 nucleotide sequence: TGTGCCAGCAGCTTCGCACAGGGGGCGAGAGGTGAGCAGTTCTTC.